This T cell receptor beta chain comes out of a study of early T cells in non-severe SARS-CoV-2 infection. Study as a whole: Whole-blood bulk RNA, unsorted, was sequenced, and chains were unpaired. Study results and limitations: VDJdb matches were skewed toward anti-spike CD8 T cell responses.

This CDR3 has 15 residues. After removal of 2 bases from V and 6 bases from J, the junction contained 4 bases not matched to a gene. Germline V gene lookup returns CDR1 MNHEY and CDR2 SVGAGI. There are many counts of this clonotype. What it recognizes is unknown. Researchers attached unique molecular identifiers to individual cDNA molecules. A single record per CDR3 protein comes from TCRdb applying MiXCR to the 5' RACE reads. The sample lists under 85,000 distinct CDR3 sequences; 10% to 15% were seen once. Source material: whole blood. The TCR originated in an adult who was a healthcare worker with PCR-confirmed SARS-CoV-2 infection or an uninfected control (not recorded which). The gene calls are TRBV6-5 and TRBJ2-1, with 10 nucleotides matching TRBD2. The CDR3 DNA sequence: TGTGCCAGCAGTTACGAACTAGCGGGATCCAATGAGCAGTTCTTC. Protein: CASSYELAGSNEQFF.